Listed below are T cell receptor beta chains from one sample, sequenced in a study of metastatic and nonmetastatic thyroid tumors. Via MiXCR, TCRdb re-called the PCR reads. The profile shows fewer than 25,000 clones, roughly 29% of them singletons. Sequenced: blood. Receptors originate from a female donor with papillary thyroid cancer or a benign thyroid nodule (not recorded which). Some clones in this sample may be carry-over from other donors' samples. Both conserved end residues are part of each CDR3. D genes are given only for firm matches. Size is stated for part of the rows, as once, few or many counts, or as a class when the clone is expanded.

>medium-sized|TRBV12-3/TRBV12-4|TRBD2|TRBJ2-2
TGTGCCAGCAGCCCTTTAGCGGGAGAAGTCGGGGAGCTGTTTTTT
CASSPLAGEVGELFF
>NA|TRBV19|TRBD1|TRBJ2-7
TGTGCCAGTAGTAAGGCAGGGGGAAGTGAGTTGGACGAGCAGTACTTC
CASSKAGGSELDEQYF
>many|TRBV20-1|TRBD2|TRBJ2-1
TGCAGTGCCCTAGCGGGCTACAATGAGCAGTTCTTC
CSALAGYNEQFF
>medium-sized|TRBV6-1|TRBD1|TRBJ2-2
TGTGCCAGCAGCAACAGGGGGTGGGAGCTGTTTTTT
CASSNRGWELFF
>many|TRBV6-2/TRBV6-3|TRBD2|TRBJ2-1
TGTGCCAGCAGTACGACTTCCGGGGGGGTCAATGAGCAGTTCTTC
CASSTTSGGVNEQFF
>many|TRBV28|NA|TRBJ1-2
TGTGCCAGCAGCCCCCCTGGACTTCTTCTTGGAGGCTACACCTTC
CASSPPGLLLGGYTF
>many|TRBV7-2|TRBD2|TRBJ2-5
TGTGCCAGCAGCTTATGGTCACTAGCGGGAGAGACCCAGTACTTC
CASSLWSLAGETQYF
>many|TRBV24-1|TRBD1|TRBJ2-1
TGTGCCACCAGTGATTTGGACAGGGGGCGTAATGAGCAGTTCTTC
CATSDLDRGRNEQFF
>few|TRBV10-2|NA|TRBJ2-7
TGCGCCAGCCGACTCGGGGAGCGTTCCGAGCAGTACTTC
CASRLGERSEQYF
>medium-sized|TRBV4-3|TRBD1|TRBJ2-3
TGCGCCAGCAGCCAATTCACAGGGGGCTCAGATACGCAGTATTTT
CASSQFTGGSDTQYF
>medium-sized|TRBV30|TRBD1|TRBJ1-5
TGTGCCTGGAGTGTAGGACAGGTTTATCAGCCCCAGCATTTT
CAWSVGQVYQPQHF
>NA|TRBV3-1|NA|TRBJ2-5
TGTGCCAGCAGCCAAGAGGGACAAGAGACCCAGTACTTC
CASSQEGQETQYF
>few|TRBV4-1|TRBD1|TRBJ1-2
TGCGCCAGCAGCCAAGAGGGGACAGGGGAACCTTATGGCTACACCTTC
CASSQEGTGEPYGYTF
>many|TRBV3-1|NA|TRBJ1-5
TGTGCCAGCAGCCAAGGACGGCTTAATCAGCCCCAGCATTTT
CASSQGRLNQPQHF
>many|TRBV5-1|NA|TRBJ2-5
TGCGCCAGCAGCTTTGGAGGGGAAGAGACCCAGTACTTC
CASSFGGEETQYF
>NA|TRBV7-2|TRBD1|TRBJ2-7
TGTGCCAGCAGCCCTCCGGGACAGGGTAACGAGCAGTACTTC
CASSPPGQGNEQYF
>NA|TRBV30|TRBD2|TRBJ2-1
TGTGCCTGGAGTGTGGGTCTAGCGGGAGTTGGTGAGCAGTTCTTC
CAWSVGLAGVGEQFF
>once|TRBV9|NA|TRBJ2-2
TGTGCCAGCAGCATTAGTGGTGGATACACCGGGGAGCTGTTTTTT
CASSISGGYTGELFF
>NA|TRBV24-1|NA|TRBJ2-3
TGTGCCACCACCTGGACCCGGAATCAGCCCCAGTATTTT
CATTWTRNQPQYF
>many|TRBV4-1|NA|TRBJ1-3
TGCGCCAGCAGCCAACCCTTGACGGACTCTGGAGACACCGTATATTTT
CASSQPLTDSGDTVYF
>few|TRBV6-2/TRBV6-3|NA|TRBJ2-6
TGTGCCAGCAGCTCTCTCGCCTTCGTGGGATCTGGGGCCAACGTCCTGACTTTC
CASSSLAFVGSGANVLTF
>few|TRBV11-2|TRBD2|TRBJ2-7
TGTGCCAGCACCGATAGCGGGAGTGATTCATACGAGCAGTACTTC
CASTDSGSDSYEQYF
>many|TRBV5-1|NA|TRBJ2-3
TGCGCCAGCAGCTCCTCAGGGGCAGATACGCAGTATTTT
CASSSSGADTQYF
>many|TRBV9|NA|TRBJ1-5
TGTGCCAGCAGCGCCTGGGGGGGCTTGGAGCCCCAGCATTTT
CASSAWGGLEPQHF
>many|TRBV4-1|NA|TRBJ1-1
TGCGCCAGCAGTGGGACTGAATCAATGAACACTGAAGCTTTCTTT
CASSGTESMNTEAFF
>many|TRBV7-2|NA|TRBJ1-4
TGTGCCAGCAGCCCTCTCCTGGGTGAAAAACTGTTTTTT
CASSPLLGEKLFF
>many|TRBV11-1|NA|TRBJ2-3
TGTGCCAGCAGTTACGGGCTAGTTGGCGCAGATACGCAGTATTTT
CASSYGLVGADTQYF
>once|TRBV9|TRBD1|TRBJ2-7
TGTGCCAGCAGCGACCCACAGGGGTCGAGGGACGAGCAGTACTTC
CASSDPQGSRDEQYF
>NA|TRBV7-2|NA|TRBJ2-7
TGTGCCAGCAGCTTAGCCGGGACTCGCCTACGAGCGGAGCAGTACTTC
CASSLAGTRLRAEQYF
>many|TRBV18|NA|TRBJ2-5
TGTGCCAGCTCCCCACGGCCGGGGACACCCTCCCAAGAGACCCAGTACTTC
CASSPRPGTPSQETQYF
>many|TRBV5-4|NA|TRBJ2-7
TGTGCCAGCAGCGACCTTGGGGGCGAGCAGTACTTC
CASSDLGGEQYF
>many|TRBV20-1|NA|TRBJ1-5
TGCAGTGCTAGTTTCGGGAGGGGCAATCAGCCCCAGCATTTT
CSASFGRGNQPQHF
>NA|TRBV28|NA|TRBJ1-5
TGTGCCAGCAGTAAAGGGGTGAACAGCAATCAGCCCCAGCATTTT
CASSKGVNSNQPQHF
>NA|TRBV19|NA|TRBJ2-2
TGTGCCAGTAGTATATCAGGGATCGGAGGCGGCACCGGGGAGCTATTTTTT
CASSISGIGGGTGELFF
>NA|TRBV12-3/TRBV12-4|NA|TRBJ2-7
TGTGCCAGCAGTTTGCAGGTTTTCCACGAGCAGTACTTC
CASSLQVFHEQYF
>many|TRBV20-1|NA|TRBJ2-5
TGCAGTGCTAGAGTACCCGAGCAAGGGACCCAGTACTTC
CSARVPEQGTQYF
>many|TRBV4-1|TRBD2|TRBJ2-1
TGCGCCAGCAGCCGGGGGGGTTCCTACAATGAGCAGTTCTTC
CASSRGGSYNEQFF
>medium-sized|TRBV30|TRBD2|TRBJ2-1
TGTGCCTGGAGGGCCCTAGCGGGAGTCAATAATGAGCAGTTCTTC
CAWRALAGVNNEQFF
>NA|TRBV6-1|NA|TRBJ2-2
TGTGCCAGCAGTGCGGCAGGGTCCACCGGGGATCTGTTTTTT
CASSAAGSTGDLFF
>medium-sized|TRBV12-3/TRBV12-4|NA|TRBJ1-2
TGTGCCAGCAGTCTCCTTCTAGAGACCTATGGCTACACCTTC
CASSLLLETYGYTF
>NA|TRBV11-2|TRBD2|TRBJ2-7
TGTGCCAGCAGCCCGGGGCCCTGGCGGGAGGGCCGGTTCAGGCAGTACTTC
CASSPGPWREGRFRQYF
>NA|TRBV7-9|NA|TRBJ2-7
TGTGCCAGCAGCGATAGCGGACGCTACGAGCAGTACTTC
CASSDSGRYEQYF
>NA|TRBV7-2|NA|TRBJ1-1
TGTGCCAGCAGCTTAGGAAAGAACACTGAAGCTTTCTTT
CASSLGKNTEAFF
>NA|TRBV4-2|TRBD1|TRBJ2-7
TGTGCCAGCAGCCAAGGGGAACGGGACAGTGCCTACGAGCAGTACTTC
CASSQGERDSAYEQYF
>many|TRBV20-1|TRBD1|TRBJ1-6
TGCAGTGCTTGGGAGGACAGGACACTGAGCTCCTATAATTCACCCCTCCACTTT
CSAWEDRTLSSYNSPLHF
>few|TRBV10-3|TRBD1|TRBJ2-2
TGTGCCATCGAAGGGGGCTCCGGGGAGCTGTTTTTT
CAIEGGSGELFF
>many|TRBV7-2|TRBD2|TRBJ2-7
TGTGCCAGCAGCTTAATGCGGGGGGGCTACGAGCAGTACTTC
CASSLMRGGYEQYF
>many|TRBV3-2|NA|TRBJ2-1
TGTGCCAGCAGCCTCCGACTGAGGGACCATGAGCAGTTCTTC
CASSLRLRDHEQFF
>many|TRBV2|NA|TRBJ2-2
TGTGCCAGCAGCAGACTAGTTTCCGGGGAGCTGTTTTTT
CASSRLVSGELFF
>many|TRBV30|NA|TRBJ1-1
TGTGCCTGCCAGGGTAATCCTGACACTGAAGCTTTCTTT
CACQGNPDTEAFF
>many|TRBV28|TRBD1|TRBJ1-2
TGTGCCAGCAGTTACGAGGGACAGAAGAACTATGGCTACACCTTC
CASSYEGQKNYGYTF
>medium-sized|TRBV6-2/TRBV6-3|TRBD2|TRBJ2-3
TGTGCCACCCTTAGCGGGGGGGCGGCAGATACGCAGTATTTT
CATLSGGAADTQYF
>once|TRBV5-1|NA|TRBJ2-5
TGCGCCAGCAGCCTAGGGGTAACGGGAGAAGAGACCCAGTACTTC
CASSLGVTGEETQYF
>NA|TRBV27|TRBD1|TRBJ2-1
TGTGCCAGCAGTTGGGGGACAGTCAATGAGCAGTTCTTC
CASSWGTVNEQFF
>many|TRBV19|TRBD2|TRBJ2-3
TGTGCCAGTAGTCCTGGACTAGCGGGAGGAGGCACAGATACGCAGTATTTT
CASSPGLAGGGTDTQYF